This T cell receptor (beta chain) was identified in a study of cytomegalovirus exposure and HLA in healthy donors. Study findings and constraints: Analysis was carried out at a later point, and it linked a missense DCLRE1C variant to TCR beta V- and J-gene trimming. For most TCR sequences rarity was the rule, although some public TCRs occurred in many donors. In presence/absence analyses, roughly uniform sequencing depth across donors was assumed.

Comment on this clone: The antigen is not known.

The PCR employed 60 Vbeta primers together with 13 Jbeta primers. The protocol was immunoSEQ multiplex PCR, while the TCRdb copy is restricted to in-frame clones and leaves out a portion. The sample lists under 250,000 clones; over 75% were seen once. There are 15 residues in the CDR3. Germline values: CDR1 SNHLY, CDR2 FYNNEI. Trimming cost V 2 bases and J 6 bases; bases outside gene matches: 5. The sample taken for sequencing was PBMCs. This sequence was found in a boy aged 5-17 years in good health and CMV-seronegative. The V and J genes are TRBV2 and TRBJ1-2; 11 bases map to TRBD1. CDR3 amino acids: CASSELDRGLDGYTF. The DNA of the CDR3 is TGTGCCAGCAGTGAACTGGACAGGGGGCTGGATGGCTACACCTTC. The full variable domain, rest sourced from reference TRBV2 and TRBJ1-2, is EPEVTQTPSHQVTQMGQEVILRCVPISNHLYFYWYRQILGQKVEFLVSFYNNEISEKSEIFDDQFSVERPDGSNFTLKIRSTKLEDSAMYFCASSELDRGLDGYTFGSGTRLTVV.